This TCR beta chain was sequenced in a study of cytomegalovirus exposure and HLA in healthy donors listed by TCRdb under 2017. As for the study more broadly: In an earlier analysis of approximately 500 of the donors, around 300 Gb of sequence data and 90 million to 120 million unique TCR beta sequences from roughly 190 million T cells were reported. In a later analysis, previously published TCR beta repertoires from 500 to 750 donors were re-analyzed and high-resolution HLA genotyping was added so that TCR occurrence patterns could be studied. Roughly 320 gigabases of sequencing data and approximately 92 million unique TCR sequences made up an early release that covered approximately 650 HLA-typed donors. Genome-wide SNP genotypes for about 55% of the roughly 670 donors were used in a later genetic analysis, which treated that subset as a discovery cohort. The study combined high-throughput TCR immunosequencing, statistical association of individual TCRs with disease status, and machine learning to predict cytomegalovirus infection status. Among the approximately 400 genotyped donors, more than 70% belonged to the genetic ancestry cluster associated with self-reported Caucasian donors. Five DR-DQ haplotypes were handled as single units for association and clustering because linkage in the cohort was strong. Every discovery cohort repertoire had been produced on one sequencing platform. The later analysis used no new phenotypic data to find candidate immune exposures, relying instead on TCR beta sequences and their occurrence across donors. The study aimed to test whether cataloging public T cell receptors could reveal signatures of past pathogen exposure. In an earlier analysis of several hundred of the donors, high-throughput TCR beta sequencing was used to judge whether each TCR beta V gene segment behaved as functional or pseudogenic. A separate validation cohort of 90 to 150 different subjects was used in addition to the roughly 640-subject first cohort. Among some 400 genotyped donors of the cohort, an average of roughly 230,000 unique TCR beta nucleotide sequences was sequenced per donor, of which about 18% were non-productive. Both class I and class II loci were covered by HLA typing, at four-digit resolution. Typing coverage differed by locus: A, B, C, DRB1 and DQB1 were typed in roughly 629-630 donors, DQA1 in about 500, DPA1 in nearly 610, and DPB1 in approximately 450. Alongside the repertoire data, information on donor age, sex, ethnicity and CMV serostatus was compiled. Using immunosequencing, the study profiled T cell repertoires from about 610 subjects and related those repertoires to cytomegalovirus serostatus. Overall study results and their limits: Specific HLA alleles were associated with 18,000 or so TCR beta sequences at a false discovery rate of 0.05 in a later analysis. A cluster of highly shared sequence variants was judged likely to represent a technical artifact of the sequencing pipeline. The authors suggested that the approach could potentially be extended to other disease states and immunological phenotypes. In vitro tests confirmed that a few of the cytomegalovirus-associated TCR beta chains recognize cytomegalovirus antigens. A further reported finding was that TCR beta sequences accurately predicted the HLA-A and HLA-B alleles for most subjects in the first cohort. While some public TCRs were present in many individuals, most TCR sequences turned up only very rarely across donors. In a later analysis, HLA-associated TCR beta chains were found to be more clonally expanded and to have lower generation probabilities than equally common non-associated chains. Some IMGT-functional V segments, including TRBV6-2 and TRBV6-3, could not be distinguished by the 87-base-pair reads and were therefore excluded. When HLA alleles, especially DR and DQ, strongly co-occurred, attributing TCR associations to individual alleles was difficult. According to a later analysis, parvovirus B19, influenza, CMV and Epstein-Barr virus appeared linked to several top co-occurrence clusters. Because some donors lacked HLA typing at each locus, the association tests relied only on the typed subset. Because counts were too low, seventeen rarely observed V segments, including chromosome 9 orphons, were left out of the earlier analysis of some 640 of the donors. In the study, some 160 TCR beta chains were listed as associated with cytomegalovirus. Most CMV-associated TCR beta chains appeared to be HLA-restricted in a later analysis, and the HLA associations seemed to be driven largely by CMV exposure. Cytomegalovirus status was reported to be diagnosed by the classifier with high specificity and sensitivity in both the original and validation cohorts. Immune exposure information for the cohort was limited to CMV serostatus. Only TCR beta chains were sequenced in this cohort, and the absence of alpha or paired-chain data limited detectable features. In a later analysis, the rate of TCR association differed among HLA loci, with DRB1 alleles having the most associated TCRs and HLA-C alleles having the fewest. In a later genetic analysis, a missense DCLRE1C variant was associated with V-gene and J-gene trimming of TCR beta chains, and the association was replicated in an independent cohort. According to a later genetic analysis, donors in an Asian-associated ancestry cluster had fewer N-insertions in productive TCRs than the approximately 700-donor mean. In an earlier analysis of some 540 of the donors, most TCR beta V segments appeared in productive rearrangements about 87% or about 30% of the time, broadly matching IMGT annotations. The presence/absence analyses assumed that sequencing depth was roughly uniform across donors, and that assumption may not be true. Correlated functional status among segregating V segments might reflect linkage disequilibrium, but an unknown experimental factor could not be ruled out.

Library preparation used the immunoSEQ multiplex PCR assay. For the multiplex PCR, a mixture combining 60 forward primers for TCR Vbeta segments and 13 reverse primers for TCR Jbeta segments was used. The CDR3 region of rearranged TCR beta genes was amplified from genomic DNA by a multiplex PCR assay. The amplified TCR beta libraries were sequenced on the Illumina HiSeq System as 87-base-pair reads. The authors' analysis ran thus. A later analysis tallied 75 million to 95 million unique TCR beta chains across the 700 or so repertoires, and some 10 million of those chains were shared by two or more donors. To remove PCR and sequencing errors, raw reads were error-corrected and collapsed into unique sequences using a nearest-neighbor algorithm that merged closely related sequences. To assign V, D and J gene segments, CDR3 sequences were aligned to IMGT reference sequences. For a sequence to be retained, a match of at least six nucleotides to both a V gene segment and a J gene segment was required. A rearrangement was called productive if the CDR3 had no stop codons and remained in frame with V and J, and every other rearrangement was called non-productive. Following IMGT convention, CDR3 was defined as the stretch from the second conserved V-encoded cysteine to the conserved J-encoded phenylalanine. In an earlier analysis of around 600 of the donors, sequences lacking an unambiguous match to a single V gene segment were excluded. An earlier analysis of around 600 of the donors classified V segments as functional when productive rearrangements were above 56.7% and as segregating when the standard deviation between donors was above 5%. To diagnose cytomegalovirus status from the catalog of TCR beta chain sequences, a statistical classification framework was built. In a later analysis, V and J genes were assigned by comparing TCR nucleotide sequences against IMGT/GENE-DB human TR gene sequences. The TCRdist pipeline was used in a later analysis to assign CDR3 sequences and most-parsimonious VDJ recombination scenarios. In a later analysis, each TCR beta chain was defined by its CDR3 amino acid sequence together with its V-gene family, and reads without a unique V-gene family were excluded. In a later analysis, 450 to 600 highly shared, low-generation-probability nucleotide sequences were removed to address suspected cross-contamination and a sequencing artifact. A later analysis calculated a clonal expansion index for each public chain from normalized within-repertoire ranks of inferred template counts. A later analysis computed generation probabilities with a VDJ recombination model fitted to out-of-frame rearrangements, and checked the results against IGoR. In a later analysis, hypergeometric tests were used to score TCR-TCR, TCR-HLA and TCR-CMV co-occurrence, with a repertoire-size bias correction applied to TCR pairs. A later analysis estimated false discovery rates by permuting HLA or CMV assignments 20 times. In a later analysis, co-occurring TCRs were grouped using DBSCAN, and TCRdist sequence similarity was added for clustering within HLA-allele-positive subsets. Co-occurrence clustering excluded repertoires with fewer than 30,000 or more than 120,000 public chains, plus five with anomalous nucleotide sharing. TCRdb retrieved this table from immuneACCESS and kept in-frame rearrangements only. Not all clones are present; in checked studies, unresolved V genes account for under half, and no reason is known for the remainder. The V and J calls and clone size are taken from that table; D and trimming were inferred from the DNA. In this sample the table shows 110,000 or so clones, about 77% of which occur a single time. About 5% of the sample is held by the ten biggest clonotypes.

Remarks on this clone: Its antigen has not been determined. Base qualities are not recorded, but no much larger clone differs from it by a single base.

CDR1 is given as MGHRA and CDR2 as YSYEKL, both from the germline V gene. Reading from cysteine to phenylalanine, the CDR3 counts 17 amino acids. CDR3 DNA is the only sequence kept; it has 51 bases, read in frame from the first base. The trim is 0 bases for V and 6 bases for J, with a gap of 15 bases between the germline ends. The cohort comprised several hundred healthy bone marrow donors. At the time of sampling, every cohort member was nominally healthy, though immune exposures that went unrecorded were likely present. The donor tested CMV seropositive, placing the donor among the 250 to 300 seropositive members of the cohort. Every donor gave a peripheral blood sample, and the peripheral blood mononuclear cells from that sample were used for TCR beta sequencing. Genomic DNA was extracted from the blood cell samples with the Qiagen DNeasy Blood Extraction Kit.

Sequencing was performed on PBMCs. The receptor was derived from a woman in her twenties or thirties in good health and CMV-seropositive. The V gene is TRBV4-1 and the J gene is TRBJ1-6; a confident D gene designation cannot be given. Read as DNA, the sequence is TGCGCCAGCAGCCAAGATCCTTGGGCATCCCTTAATTCACCCCTCCACTTT. This encodes CASSQDPWASLNSPLHF.